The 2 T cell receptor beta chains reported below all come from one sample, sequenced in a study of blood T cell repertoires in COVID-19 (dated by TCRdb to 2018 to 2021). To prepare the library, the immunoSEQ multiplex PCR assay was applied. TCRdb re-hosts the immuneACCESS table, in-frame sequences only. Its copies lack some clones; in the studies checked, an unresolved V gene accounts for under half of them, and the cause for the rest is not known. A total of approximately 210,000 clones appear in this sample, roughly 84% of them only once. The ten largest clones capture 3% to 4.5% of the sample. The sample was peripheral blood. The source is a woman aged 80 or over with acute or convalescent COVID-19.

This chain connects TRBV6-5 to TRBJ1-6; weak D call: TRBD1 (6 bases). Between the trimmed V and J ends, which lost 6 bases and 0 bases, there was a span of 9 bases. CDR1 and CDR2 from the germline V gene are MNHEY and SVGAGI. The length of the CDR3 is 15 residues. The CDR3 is CASRPQGSYNSPLHF. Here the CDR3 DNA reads TGTGCCAGCAGACCACAGGGCTCCTATAATTCACCCCTCCACTTT.

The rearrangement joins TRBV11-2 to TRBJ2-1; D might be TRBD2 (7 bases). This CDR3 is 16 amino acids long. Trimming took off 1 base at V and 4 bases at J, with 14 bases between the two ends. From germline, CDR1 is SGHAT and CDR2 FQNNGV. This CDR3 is CASSLAVGGLYNEQFF. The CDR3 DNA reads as TGTGCCAGCAGCTTAGCGGTCGGGGGGCTGTACAATGAGCAGTTCTTC. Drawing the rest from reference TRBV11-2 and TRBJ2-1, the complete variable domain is EAGVAQSPRYKIIEKRQSVAFWCNPISGHATLYWYQQILGQGPKLLIQFQNNGVVDDSQLPKDRFSAERLKGVDSTLKIQPAKLEDSAVYLCASSLAVGGLYNEQFFGPGTRLTVL.